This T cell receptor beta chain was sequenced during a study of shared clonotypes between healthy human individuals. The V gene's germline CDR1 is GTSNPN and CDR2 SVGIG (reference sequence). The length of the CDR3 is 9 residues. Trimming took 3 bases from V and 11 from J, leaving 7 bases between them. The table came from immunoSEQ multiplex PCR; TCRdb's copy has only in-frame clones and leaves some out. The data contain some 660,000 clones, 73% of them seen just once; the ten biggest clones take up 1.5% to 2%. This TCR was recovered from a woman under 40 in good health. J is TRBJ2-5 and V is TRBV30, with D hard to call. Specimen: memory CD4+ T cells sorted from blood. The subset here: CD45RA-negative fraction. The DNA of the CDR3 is TGTGCCTGGAGCGATGAGCAGTACTTC. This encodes CAWSDEQYF.